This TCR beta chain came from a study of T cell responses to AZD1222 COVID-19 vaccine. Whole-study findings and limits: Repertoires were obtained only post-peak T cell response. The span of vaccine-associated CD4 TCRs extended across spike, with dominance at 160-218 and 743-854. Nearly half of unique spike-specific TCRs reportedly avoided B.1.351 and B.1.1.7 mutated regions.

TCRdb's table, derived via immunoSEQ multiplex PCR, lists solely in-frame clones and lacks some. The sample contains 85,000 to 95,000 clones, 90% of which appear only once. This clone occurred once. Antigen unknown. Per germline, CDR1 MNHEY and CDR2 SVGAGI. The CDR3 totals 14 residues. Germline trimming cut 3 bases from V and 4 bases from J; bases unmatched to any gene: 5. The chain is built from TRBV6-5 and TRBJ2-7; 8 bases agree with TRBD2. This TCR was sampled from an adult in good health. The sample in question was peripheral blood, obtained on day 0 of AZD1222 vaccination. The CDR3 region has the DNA TGTGCCAGCAGTTATCGGGGGGGCCTGTACGAGCAGTACTTC. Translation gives CASSYRGGLYEQYF.